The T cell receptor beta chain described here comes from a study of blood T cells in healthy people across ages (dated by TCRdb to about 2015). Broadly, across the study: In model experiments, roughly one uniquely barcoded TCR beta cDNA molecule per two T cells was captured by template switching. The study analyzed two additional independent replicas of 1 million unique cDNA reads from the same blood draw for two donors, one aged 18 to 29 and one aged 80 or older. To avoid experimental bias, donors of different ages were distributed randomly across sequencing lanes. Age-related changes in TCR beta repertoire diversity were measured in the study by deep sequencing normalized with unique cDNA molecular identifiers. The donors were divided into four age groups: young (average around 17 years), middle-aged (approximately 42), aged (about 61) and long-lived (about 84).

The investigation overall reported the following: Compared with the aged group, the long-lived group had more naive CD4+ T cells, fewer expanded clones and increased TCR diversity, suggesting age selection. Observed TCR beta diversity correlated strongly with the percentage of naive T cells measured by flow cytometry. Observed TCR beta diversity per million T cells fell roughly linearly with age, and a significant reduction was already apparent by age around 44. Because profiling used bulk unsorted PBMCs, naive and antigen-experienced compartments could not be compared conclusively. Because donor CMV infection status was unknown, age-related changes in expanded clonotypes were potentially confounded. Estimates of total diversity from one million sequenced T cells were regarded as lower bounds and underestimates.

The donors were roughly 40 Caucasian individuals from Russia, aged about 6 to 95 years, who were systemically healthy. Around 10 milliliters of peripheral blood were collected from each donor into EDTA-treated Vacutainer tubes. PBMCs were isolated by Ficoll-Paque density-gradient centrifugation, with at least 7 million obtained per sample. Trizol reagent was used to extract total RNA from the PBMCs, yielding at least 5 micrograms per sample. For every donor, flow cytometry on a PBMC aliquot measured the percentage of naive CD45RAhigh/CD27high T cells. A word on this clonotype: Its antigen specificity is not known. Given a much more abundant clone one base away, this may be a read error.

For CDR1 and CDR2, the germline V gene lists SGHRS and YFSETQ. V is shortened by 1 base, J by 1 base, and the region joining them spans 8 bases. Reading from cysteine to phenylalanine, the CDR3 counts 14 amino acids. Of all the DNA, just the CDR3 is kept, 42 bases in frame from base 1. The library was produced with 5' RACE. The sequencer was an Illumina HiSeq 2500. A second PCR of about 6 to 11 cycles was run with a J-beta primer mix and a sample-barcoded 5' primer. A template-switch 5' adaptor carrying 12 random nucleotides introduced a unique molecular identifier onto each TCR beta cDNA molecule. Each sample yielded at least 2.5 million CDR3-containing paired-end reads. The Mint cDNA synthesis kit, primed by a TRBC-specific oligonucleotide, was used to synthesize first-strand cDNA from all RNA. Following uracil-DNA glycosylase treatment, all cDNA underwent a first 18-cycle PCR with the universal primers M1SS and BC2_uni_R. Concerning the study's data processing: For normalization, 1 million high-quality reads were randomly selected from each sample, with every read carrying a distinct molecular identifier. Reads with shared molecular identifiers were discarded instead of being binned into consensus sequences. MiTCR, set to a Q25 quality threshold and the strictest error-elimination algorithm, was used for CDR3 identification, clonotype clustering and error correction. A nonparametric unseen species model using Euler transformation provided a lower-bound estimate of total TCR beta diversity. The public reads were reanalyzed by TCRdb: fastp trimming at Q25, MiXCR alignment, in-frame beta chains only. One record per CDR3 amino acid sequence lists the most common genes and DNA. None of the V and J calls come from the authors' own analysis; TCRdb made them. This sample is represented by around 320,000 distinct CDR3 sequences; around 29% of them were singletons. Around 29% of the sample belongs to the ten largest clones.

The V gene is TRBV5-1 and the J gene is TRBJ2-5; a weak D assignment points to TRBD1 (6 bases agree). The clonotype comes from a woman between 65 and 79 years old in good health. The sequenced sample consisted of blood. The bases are TGCGCCAGCAGCTTGACAGGGTGCCAAGAGACCCAGTACTTC. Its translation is CASSLTGCQETQYF.